One and the same sample provided the 24 T cell receptor beta chains below, sequenced in a study of cytomegalovirus exposure and HLA in healthy donors. PCR amplification relied on 60 Vbeta primers (plus 13 Jbeta primers). TCRdb keeps only in-frame clones here, not all; method: immunoSEQ multiplex PCR. In total, the table holds around 130,000 clones. Input material: PBMCs. The receptors were sampled from a woman aged 55-69 years in good health and CMV-seronegative.

The chain joins TRBV6-1 to TRBJ2-3, with 7 bases identical to TRBD2. The V segment lost 6 bases and the J segment 2 bases; nucleotides outside the gene matches: 8. The CDR3 contains 15 residues. Germline V gene lookup returns CDR1 MNHNS and CDR2 SASEGT. The CDR3 loop is CASSMGGVNTDTQYF. In DNA form, the CDR3 reads TGTGCCAGCAGCATGGGGGGGGTAAACACAGATACGCAGTATTTT.

The chain couples TRBV4-1 to TRBJ2-3; D remains unclear. Germline assignment: CDR1 MGHRA and CDR2 YSYEKL. Trimming took 1 base from V and 4 from J, leaving 3 bases between them. The CDR3 is made up of 12 amino acids. CDR3 sequence reads: CASSQGADTQYF. The CDR3 nucleotides read TGCGCCAGCAGCCAAGGAGCAGATACGCAGTATTTT.

The CDR3 loop reads CASSFTTNTGELFF. The CDR3 nucleotides read TGCGCCAGCAGCTTCACTACGAACACCGGGGAGCTGTTTTTT. The rearrangement uses TRBV5-1 and TRBJ2-2; D call uncertain. Germline CDR1 is SGHRS and CDR2 is YFSETQ. This CDR3 has 14 amino acids. Trimming stripped 2 bases from V and 0 bases from J, with 5 bases between. Variable domain in full (rest from reference TRBV5-1 and TRBJ2-2): KAGVTQTPRYLIKTRGQQVTLSCSPISGHRSVSWYQQTPGQGLQFLFEYFSETQRNKGNFPGRFSGRQFSNSRSEMNVSTLELGDSALYLCASSFTTNTGELFFGEGSRLTVL.

V is TRBV30 and J is TRBJ2-2; TRBD2 matches 12 bases. The junction had 1 base not matched to a gene; V was cut back by 3 bases and J by 5 bases. This CDR3 contains 14 residues. Germline assignment: CDR1 GTSNPN and CDR2 SVGIG (reference sequence). The CDR3 is CAWRGLAGTGELFF. Here the CDR3 DNA reads TGTGCCTGGAGAGGACTAGCGGGAACCGGGGAGCTGTTTTTT.

This sequence joins TRBV11-3 and TRBJ2-7; 12 bases map to TRBD1. V trimming: 5 bases; J trimming: 0 bases; junction bases outside the gene matches: 8. Germline assignment: CDR1 SGHNT and CDR2 YENEEA. This CDR3 region has 17 residues. The CDR3 protein is CASSPWRGQGASYEQYF. CDR3 nucleotide sequence: TGTGCCAGCAGCCCATGGAGGGGACAGGGGGCCTCCTACGAGCAGTACTTC.

The chain is built from TRBV6-1 and TRBJ2-1, with 9 bases that match TRBD2. Unmatched junction bases numbered 6, after V lost 4 bases and J lost 2 bases. The CDR3 runs 16 residues. Germline V gene lookup returns CDR1 MNHNS and CDR2 SASEGT. The CDR3 reads CASSAYPSGTYNEQFF. The CDR3 coding sequence is TGTGCCAGCAGTGCTTACCCTAGCGGGACCTACAATGAGCAGTTCTTC.

The V call is TRBV5-1, the J call TRBJ1-5; 9 bases align to TRBD1. Germline-derived CDR1 and CDR2 are SGHRS and YFSETQ. This CDR3 has 16 amino acids. Trimming took 4 bases from V and 5 from J; bases not matched to a gene: 10. CDR3 DNA: TGCGCCAGCAGCCCCGGGGACAGGGTACAGGATCAGCCCCAGCATTTT. Amino acid sequence: CASSPGDRVQDQPQHF.

V and J are TRBV11-2 and TRBJ1-5; D may be TRBD1 (5 bases). This CDR3 region has 16 residues. V lost 0 bases to trimming and J lost 6 bases, with 15 bases between them. Germline CDR1 reads SGHAT; CDR2 reads FQNNGV. CDR3 nucleotides: TGTGCCAGCAGCTTAGATTCGCAGGGCCGAAGTCAGCCCCAGCATTTT. It yields the protein CASSLDSQGRSQPQHF.

The chain recombines TRBV5-1 with TRBJ2-2; 9 bases align to TRBD1. With 0 bases clipped from V and 0 bases from J, the junction kept 0 bases outside the gene matches. CDR3 length: 16 amino acids. Germline CDR1 reads SGHRS; CDR2 reads YFSETQ. CDR3 sequence (DNA): TGCGCCAGCAGCTTGGGACAGGGGGCGAACACCGGGGAGCTGTTTTTT. Translation gives CASSLGQGANTGELFF.

The rearrangement joins TRBV5-1 to TRBJ2-1, with 11 bases identical to TRBD2. The germline CDR1 and CDR2 sequences are SGHRS and YFSETQ. J lost 8 bases, V lost 1 base, and 8 bases had no gene match. CDR3 size: 16 residues. In DNA form, the CDR3 reads TGCGCCAGCAGCTTGACCGGGACTAGCGGCTCCCATGAGCAGTTCTTC. Its translation: CASSLTGTSGSHEQFF.

The V gene is TRBV11-3, the J gene TRBJ2-1; weak D call: TRBD2 (6 bases). The CDR3 has 14 amino acids. Germline lookup yields CDR1 SGHNT and CDR2 YENEEA. The V end lost 4 bases, the J end lost 8 bases, and 15 bases lay between the germline ends. For the CDR3, the DNA is TGTGCCAGCAGCTCCCCTGGGCGGGAACATGAGCAGTTCTTC. The encoded protein is CASSSPGREHEQFF. The complete variable domain, with remaining parts taken from reference TRBV11-3 and TRBJ2-1, reads EAGVVQSPRYKIIEKKQPVAFWCNPISGHNTLYWYLQNLGQGPELLIRYENEEAVDDSQLPKDRFSAERLKGVDSTLKIQPAELGDSAVYLCASSSPGREHEQFFGPGTRLTVL.

J is TRBJ1-5 and V is TRBV6-1; 7 nucleotides agree with TRBD1. The CDR3 runs to 13 residues. CDR1 and CDR2 (germline): MNHNS, SASEGT. V was clipped by 6 bases and J by 4 bases; unmatched bases: 3. The DNA of the CDR3 is TGTGCCAGCAGGCCACAGGGGAATCAGCCCCAGCATTTT. It encodes CASRPQGNQPQHF.

The gene calls are TRBV6-1 and TRBJ2-7; 7 nucleotides align to TRBD2. V shed 8 bases, J shed 2 bases, and the junction held 12 bases outside the gene matches. Germline V gene lookup returns CDR1 MNHNS and CDR2 SASEGT. CDR3 length: 15 amino acids. Here the CDR3 reads CASFLVAGVTYEQYF. In DNA, the CDR3 is TGTGCCAGCTTCCTGGTCGCGGGAGTCACCTACGAGCAGTACTTC.

The chain has TRBV7-6 and TRBJ1-2, with D possibly TRBD1 on 6 matching bases. This CDR3 has 13 amino acids. The germline V gene encodes CDR1 SGHVS and CDR2 FNYEAQ. The ends were cut back, 5 bases at V and 7 bases at J, with 14 bases in the middle. The CDR3 coding sequence is TGTGCCAGCAGCCCTAGGGGGACGGGTGGCTACACCTTC. Encoded protein: CASSPRGTGGYTF.

V is TRBV28 and J is TRBJ2-1; 9 bases are shared with TRBD2. The CDR3 length is 15 residues. The trim removed 3 bases at V and 4 bases at J, leaving 4 bases unmatched. Germline V gene sequence: CDR1 MDHEN, CDR2 SYDVKM. CDR3 loop: CASSLISGSYNEQFF. The DNA of the CDR3 is TGTGCCAGCAGTTTGATTAGCGGGAGTTACAATGAGCAGTTCTTC.

V and J are TRBV5-1 and TRBJ2-1, with 8 bases identical to TRBD1. The germline V gene encodes CDR1 SGHRS and CDR2 YFSETQ. V lost 0 bases, J lost 7 bases, and 9 bases stayed unmatched. The CDR3 totals 16 residues. The CDR3 DNA sequence: TGCGCCAGCAGCTTGGGTTTCCAGGGGGCGCTTAATGAGCAGTTCTTC. Translated: CASSLGFQGALNEQFF.

The V gene is TRBV5-1, the J gene TRBJ1-2; D is perhaps TRBD1 (5 bases). CDR3 size: 15 residues. Germline V gives CDR1 SGHRS, CDR2 YFSETQ. V was pared by 0 bases and J by 1 base, with 10 bases between. This CDR3 is CASSLAGIDNYGYTF. In DNA, the CDR3 is TGCGCCAGCAGCTTGGCAGGGATCGATAACTATGGCTACACCTTC.

This chain's CDR3 is CASSLSTVGEKLFF. As DNA, the CDR3 is TGCGCCAGCAGCTTATCGACAGTGGGTGAAAAACTGTTTTTT. The chain employs TRBV5-1 and TRBJ1-4, with D possibly matching TRBD1 (5 bases). Trimming took 2 bases from V and 7 from J, leaving 12 bases between them. The CDR3 covers 14 residues. Germline V lookup: CDR1 SGHRS, CDR2 YFSETQ.

J is TRBJ1-5 and V is TRBV6-1, with 8 bases aligning to TRBD1. CDR1 is MNHNS and CDR2 is SASEGT in the germline V gene. The CDR3 extends over 14 amino acids. Trimming at V came to 3 bases and at J to 7 bases, leaving 5 bases not matched to a gene. This CDR3 reads CASSEDRVWQPQHF. In DNA, the CDR3 is TGTGCCAGCAGTGAGGACAGGGTCTGGCAGCCCCAGCATTTT.

The chain carries TRBV5-5 and TRBJ2-5, with D possibly matching TRBD2 (5 bases). Germline assignment: CDR1 SGHKS and CDR2 YYEKEE (reference sequence). There are 15 residues in the CDR3. V shed 0 bases and J shed 2 bases, with 11 bases lying between them. CDR3 loop: CASSLGASGQETQYF. CDR3 bases: TGTGCCAGCAGCTTGGGTGCGAGCGGTCAAGAGACCCAGTACTTC. The full variable domain, its missing parts supplied by reference TRBV5-5 and TRBJ2-5, is DAGVTQSPTHLIKTRGQQVTLRCSPISGHKSVSWYQQVLGQGPQFIFQYYEKEERGRGNFPDRFSARQFPNYSSELNVNALLLGDSALYLCASSLGASGQETQYFGPGTRLLVL.

The chain combines TRBV7-8 with TRBJ1-5, with 7 bases matching TRBD1. Germline V gives CDR1 SGHVS, CDR2 FQNEAQ. This CDR3 has 14 amino acids. The J segment lost 6 bases and the V segment lost 5 bases, leaving 7 bases of the junction unmatched. The CDR3 is CASSARDSIQPQHF. The CDR3 DNA follows: TGTGCCAGCAGCGCCCGGGACAGTATTCAGCCCCAGCATTTT.

The chain couples TRBV5-4 to TRBJ2-5; maybe TRBD2 (5 bases). The V gene's germline CDR1 is SGHNT and CDR2 YYREEE (reference sequence). Trimming left V 4 bases short and J 6 bases short, with 19 bases between. The CDR3 length is 15 residues. The CDR3 region is CASSPGSGVVKTQYF. The CDR3, as DNA: TGTGCCAGCAGCCCCGGGTCCGGGGTAGTGAAGACCCAGTACTTC.

The chain recombines TRBV4-1 with TRBJ2-1, with 8 bases identical to TRBD2. The germline gives CDR1 MGHRA, CDR2 YSYEKL. Trimming cost V 0 bases and J 6 bases; bases outside gene matches: 10. This CDR3 comprises 17 residues. CDR3 protein: CASSQDRGGRLGNEQFF. The CDR3 DNA is TGCGCCAGCAGCCAAGATAGGGGCGGGAGGCTCGGCAATGAGCAGTTCTTC.

The chain has TRBV2 and TRBJ1-1; a weak D match, TRBD1 (6 bases). Germline V gene lookup returns CDR1 SNHLY and CDR2 FYNNEI. Trimming left V 6 bases short and J 0 bases short, with 11 bases between. CDR3 length: 14 residues. DNA of the CDR3: TGTGCCAGCAGCCCCGGACAGATGAACACTGAAGCTTTCTTT. This sequence encodes CASSPGQMNTEAFF.